This T cell receptor (beta chain) was sequenced in a study of cytomegalovirus exposure and HLA in healthy donors (dated by TCRdb to about 2017). Notes on the research overall: According to an earlier analysis of 450 to 650 of the donors, some 170 million T cells yielded 117 million unique TCR beta sequences and 250 to 350 Gb of sequence data. Around 320 gigabases of sequencing data and 70 million to 100 million unique TCR sequences were included in an early release covering 550 to 650 HLA-typed donors. Among the roughly 380 genotyped donors, 81% belonged to the genetic ancestry cluster associated with self-reported Caucasian donors. The aim of the study was to test whether cataloging public T cell receptors could identify signatures of past pathogen exposure. The study used immunosequencing to profile the T cell repertoires of about 670 subjects and linked those repertoires to cytomegalovirus serostatus. Along with the roughly 610-subject first cohort, a separate validation cohort of 120 different subjects was used. To predict cytomegalovirus infection status, the study brought together high-throughput TCR immunosequencing, statistical association of individual TCRs with disease status, and machine learning. In a later analysis, previously published TCR beta repertoires from 670 or so donors were re-analyzed and high-resolution HLA genotyping was added so that TCR occurrence patterns could be studied. In the later analysis, no new phenotypic data were used to find candidate immune exposures; instead, reliance was placed on TCR beta sequences and their occurrence across donors. In an earlier analysis of 587 of the donors, high-throughput TCR beta sequencing was used to judge whether each TCR beta V gene segment behaved as functional or pseudogenic. Donor age, sex, ethnicity and CMV serostatus were collected together with the repertoire data. A later genetic analysis used genome-wide SNP genotypes for about 65% of the roughly 670 donors, treating that subset as a discovery cohort. All discovery cohort repertoires had been generated on a single sequencing platform. HLA typing covered class I and class II loci at four-digit resolution. The number of donors typed differed by locus, with about 620-630 for A, B, C, DRB1 and DQB1, roughly 520 for DQA1, 606 for DPA1, and about 450 for DPB1. Several DR-DQ haplotypes were handled as single units for association and clustering because linkage in the cohort was strong. Among 398 genotyped donors of the cohort, an average of approximately 200,000 unique TCR beta nucleotide sequences was sequenced per donor, of which about 18% were non-productive.

The CDR3 covers 16 residues, taking in both the cysteine and the phenylalanine. Only the CDR3 DNA stays, 48 bases, in frame from base 1. CDR1 and CDR2 are drawn from the germline V gene (reference sequence): LNHNV, YYDKDF. V drops 1 base and J drops 5 bases, leaving 14 bases in between. The library was made by the immunoSEQ multiplex PCR assay. A mixture of 60 forward primers for TCR Vbeta segments and 13 reverse primers for TCR Jbeta segments was used in the multiplex PCR. The CDR3 region of rearranged TCR beta genes was amplified from genomic DNA by a multiplex PCR assay. The amplified TCR beta libraries were sequenced on the Illumina HiSeq System as 87-base-pair reads. The authors processed their data as follows. Across the 500 to 700 repertoires, a later analysis counted 80 million or so unique TCR beta chains, about 10 million of which were shared by at least two donors. A nearest-neighbor algorithm error-corrected the raw reads and collapsed the reads into unique sequences, merging closely related sequences to remove PCR and sequencing errors. CDR3 sequences were aligned to IMGT reference sequences to assign V, D and J gene segments. For a sequence to be retained, at least a six-nucleotide match to both a V gene segment and a J gene segment was required. A rearrangement counted as productive if the CDR3 had no stop codons and remained in frame with V and J, and every other rearrangement counted as non-productive. Following IMGT convention, CDR3 was defined as the stretch from the second conserved V-encoded cysteine to the conserved J-encoded phenylalanine. Sequences without an unambiguous match to a single V gene segment were excluded from the earlier analysis of several hundred of the donors. In an earlier analysis of approximately 610 of the donors, V segments were called functional above 56.7% productive rearrangements and were called segregating when the between-donor standard deviation exceeded 5%. A statistical classification framework was built to diagnose cytomegalovirus status from the catalog of TCR beta chain sequences. V and J gene assignment, in a later analysis, came from comparing TCR nucleotide sequences with IMGT/GENE-DB human TR gene sequences. A later analysis assigned CDR3 sequences and most-parsimonious VDJ recombination scenarios with the TCRdist pipeline. In a later analysis, each TCR beta chain was defined by its CDR3 amino acid sequence together with its V-gene family, and reads without a unique V-gene family were excluded. To address suspected cross-contamination and a sequencing artifact, a later analysis removed a few hundred highly shared, low-generation-probability nucleotide sequences. In a later analysis, a clonal expansion index for each public chain was calculated from normalized within-repertoire ranks of inferred template counts. Generation probabilities in a later analysis came from a VDJ recombination model fitted to out-of-frame rearrangements, and those results were checked against IGoR. In a later analysis, TCR-TCR, TCR-HLA and TCR-CMV co-occurrence was scored with hypergeometric tests, and a repertoire-size bias correction was applied to TCR pairs. A later analysis estimated false discovery rates by permuting HLA or CMV assignments 20 times. A later analysis grouped co-occurring TCRs with DBSCAN, adding TCRdist sequence similarity when clustering within HLA-allele-positive subsets. Repertoires with fewer than 30,000 or more than 120,000 public chains, plus five repertoires with anomalous nucleotide sharing, were excluded from co-occurrence clustering. The source is immuneACCESS, and TCRdb retained only in-frame sequences with V and J called. Part of the clones is not carried over; for the studies checked, unresolved V genes explain less than half of this, and the remainder is unexplained. Clone size and V and J calls were adopted from that table, with D and trimming inferred from the DNA. This sample gives tens of thousands of clones in total; about 69% of them show up just once. Of the sample, about 7% is held by the ten largest clones.

In total, over 600 healthy bone marrow donors made up the cohort. All cohort members were sampled while nominally healthy, although unrecorded immune exposures were likely present. The donor tested CMV seropositive, placing the donor among the 289 seropositive members of the cohort. A peripheral blood sample was provided by each donor, and peripheral blood mononuclear cells were used for TCR beta sequencing. Genomic DNA was extracted from the blood cell samples with the Qiagen DNeasy Blood Extraction Kit. Study-wide conclusions, independent of this receptor: A later analysis found that most CMV-associated TCR beta chains appeared HLA-restricted, with HLA associations seemingly driven largely by CMV exposure. In vitro tests confirmed that a few of the cytomegalovirus-associated TCR beta chains recognize cytomegalovirus antigens. A cluster of highly shared sequence variants was judged likely to be a technical artifact of the sequencing pipeline. In a later analysis, HLA-associated TCR beta chains were found to be more clonally expanded and to have lower generation probabilities than equally common non-associated chains. Because the 87-base-pair reads could not distinguish some IMGT-functional V segments, including TRBV6-2 and TRBV6-3, those segments were excluded. In a later genetic analysis, a missense DCLRE1C variant was associated with V-gene and J-gene trimming of TCR beta chains, and the association was replicated in an independent cohort. A further reported finding was that TCR beta sequences accurately predicted the HLA-A and HLA-B alleles for most subjects in the first cohort. At a false discovery rate of 0.05, a later analysis linked roughly 17,000 TCR beta sequences to specific HLA alleles. Most TCR sequences were observed very rarely across donors, whereas some public TCRs were present in many individuals. In a later genetic analysis, fewer N-insertions in productive TCRs were reported among donors in an Asian-associated ancestry cluster than the roughly 700-donor mean. An earlier analysis of some 590 of the donors showed that most TCR beta V segments appeared in productive rearrangements either about 87% or about 30% of the time, which broadly matched IMGT annotations. Several of the top co-occurrence clusters appeared to be linked to parvovirus B19, influenza, CMV and Epstein-Barr virus, according to a later analysis. Because counts were too low, fewer than 20 rarely observed V segments, including chromosome 9 orphons, were excluded from the earlier analysis of under 650 of the donors. Sequencing depth was assumed to be roughly uniform across donors in the presence/absence analyses, though that assumption may not hold. Linkage disequilibrium might explain the correlated functional status among segregating V segments, but an unknown experimental factor could not be ruled out. HLA typing was unavailable for some donors at each locus, so association tests used only the typed subset. Strong co-occurrence of HLA alleles, especially DR and DQ, made assigning TCR associations to individual alleles difficult. The study gave a list of 150 to 200 TCR beta chains associated with cytomegalovirus. According to a later analysis, TCR association rates differed among HLA loci, with DRB1 alleles showing the most associated TCRs and HLA-C alleles showing the fewest. Immune exposure information for the cohort was limited to CMV serostatus. This cohort had only TCR beta chains sequenced, and the lack of alpha or paired-chain data limited which features could be detected. According to the authors, the approach could potentially be generalized to other disease states and immunological phenotypes. In both the original and validation cohorts, the classifier was reported to diagnose cytomegalovirus status with high specificity and sensitivity.

This clone was observed a single time. There is no known antigen for this receptor. No qualities accompany the bases; no much larger clone lies one base away. The rearranged segments are TRBV15 and TRBJ1-4; 5 matching bases give a weak D call of TRBD1. This receptor was obtained from a man between 25 and 39 years old in good health and CMV-seropositive. The specimen sequenced was PBMCs. The nucleotide sequence reads as follows: TGTGCCACCAGCAGAGGTACGACAGCCCGGAATGAAAAACTGTTTTTT. Its protein is CATSRGTTARNEKLFF.